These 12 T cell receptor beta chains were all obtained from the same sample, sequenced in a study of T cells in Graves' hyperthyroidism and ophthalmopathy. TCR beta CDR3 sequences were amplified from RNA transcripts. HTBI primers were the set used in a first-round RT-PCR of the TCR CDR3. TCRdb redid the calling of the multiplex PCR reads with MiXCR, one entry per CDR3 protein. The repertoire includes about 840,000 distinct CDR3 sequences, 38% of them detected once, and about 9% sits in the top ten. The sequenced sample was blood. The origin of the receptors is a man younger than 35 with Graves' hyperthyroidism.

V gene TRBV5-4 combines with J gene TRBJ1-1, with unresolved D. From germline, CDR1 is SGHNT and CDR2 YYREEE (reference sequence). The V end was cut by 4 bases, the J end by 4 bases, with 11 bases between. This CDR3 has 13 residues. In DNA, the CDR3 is TGTGCCAGCAGCGCCCCCGGGAGCACTGAAGCTTTCTTT. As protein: CASSAPGSTEAFF.

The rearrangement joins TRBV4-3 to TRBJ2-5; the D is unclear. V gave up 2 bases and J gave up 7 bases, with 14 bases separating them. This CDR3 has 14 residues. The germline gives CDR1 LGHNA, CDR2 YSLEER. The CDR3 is CASSQQDRVGTQYF. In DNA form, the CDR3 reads TGCGCCAGCAGCCAACAGGACCGTGTGGGGACCCAGTACTTC.

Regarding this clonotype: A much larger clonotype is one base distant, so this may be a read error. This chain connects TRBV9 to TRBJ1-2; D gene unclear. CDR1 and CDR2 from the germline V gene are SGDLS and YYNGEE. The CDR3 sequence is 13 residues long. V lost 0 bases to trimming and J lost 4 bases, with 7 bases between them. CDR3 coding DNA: TGTGCCAGCAGCGTAGTGTCCAGCTATGGCTACACCTTC. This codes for CASSVVSSYGYTF.

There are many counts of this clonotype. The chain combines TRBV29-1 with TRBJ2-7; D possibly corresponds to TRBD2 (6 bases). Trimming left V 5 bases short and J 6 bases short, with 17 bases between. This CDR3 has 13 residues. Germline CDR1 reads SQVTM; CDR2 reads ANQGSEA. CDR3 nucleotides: TGCAGCGTTCATAGTCAGGGACTGGGCGAGCAGTACTTC. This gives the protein CSVHSQGLGEQYF.

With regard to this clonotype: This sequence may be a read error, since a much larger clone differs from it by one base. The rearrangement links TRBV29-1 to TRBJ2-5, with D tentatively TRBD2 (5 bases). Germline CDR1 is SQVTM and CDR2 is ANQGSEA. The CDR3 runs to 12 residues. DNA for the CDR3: TGCAGCGCAAGGACTCATCAAGAGGCCCAGTACTTC. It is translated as CSARTHQEAQYF. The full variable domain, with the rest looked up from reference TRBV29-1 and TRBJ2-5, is SAVISQKPSRDICQRGTSLTIQCQVDSQVTMMFWYRQQPGQSLTLIATANQGSEATYESGFVIDKFPISRPNLTFSTLTVSNMSPEDSSIYLCSARTHQEAQYFGPGTRLLVL.

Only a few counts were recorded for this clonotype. CDR3 sequence reads: CASSLDGWGGETQYF. DNA of the CDR3: TGCGCCAGCAGCCTGGATGGTTGGGGAGGCGAGACCCAGTACTTC. V gene TRBV5-1 combines with J gene TRBJ2-5; tentatively, D is TRBD2 (6 bases). This CDR3 has 15 amino acids. The V gene lost 4 bases and the J gene lost 5 bases, with 18 bases spanning the gap. The germline CDR1 and CDR2 sequences are SGHRS and YFSETQ.

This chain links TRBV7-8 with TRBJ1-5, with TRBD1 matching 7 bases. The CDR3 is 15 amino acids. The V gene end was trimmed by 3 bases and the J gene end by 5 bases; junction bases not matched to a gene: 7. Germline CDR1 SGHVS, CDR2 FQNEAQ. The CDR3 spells CASSLGGGADQPQHF. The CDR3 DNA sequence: TGTGCCAGCAGCTTGGGAGGGGGCGCCGATCAGCCCCAGCATTTT.

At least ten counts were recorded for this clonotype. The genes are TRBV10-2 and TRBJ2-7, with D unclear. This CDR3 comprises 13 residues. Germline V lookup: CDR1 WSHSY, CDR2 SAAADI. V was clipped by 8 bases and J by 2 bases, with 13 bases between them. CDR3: CASSGRTTYEQYF. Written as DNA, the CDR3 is TGCGCCAGCTCAGGTCGGACCACCTACGAGCAGTACTTC.

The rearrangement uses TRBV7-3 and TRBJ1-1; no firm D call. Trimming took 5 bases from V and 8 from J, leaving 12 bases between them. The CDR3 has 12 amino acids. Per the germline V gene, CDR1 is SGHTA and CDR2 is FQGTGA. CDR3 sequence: CASSLSGEEAFF. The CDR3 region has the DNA TGTGCCAGCAGCCTCAGCGGGGAGGAAGCTTTCTTT.

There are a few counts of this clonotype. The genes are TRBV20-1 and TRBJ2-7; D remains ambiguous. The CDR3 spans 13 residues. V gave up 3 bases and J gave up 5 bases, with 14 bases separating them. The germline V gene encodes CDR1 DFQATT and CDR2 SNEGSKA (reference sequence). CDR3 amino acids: CSARSYSVDEQYF. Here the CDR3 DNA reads TGCAGTGCTAGGAGTTACAGTGTCGACGAGCAGTACTTC.

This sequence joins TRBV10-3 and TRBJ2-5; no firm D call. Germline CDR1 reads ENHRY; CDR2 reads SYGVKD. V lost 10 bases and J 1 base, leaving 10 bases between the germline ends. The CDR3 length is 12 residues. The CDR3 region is CASSASQETQYF. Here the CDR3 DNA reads TGTGCCAGCTCGGCTAGCCAAGAGACCCAGTACTTC.

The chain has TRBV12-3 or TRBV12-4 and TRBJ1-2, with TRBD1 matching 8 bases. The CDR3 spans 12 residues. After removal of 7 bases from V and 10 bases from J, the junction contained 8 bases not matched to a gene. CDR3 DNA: TGTGCCAGCACCCCGACAGGGGCCCTCTACACCTTC. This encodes CASTPTGALYTF.